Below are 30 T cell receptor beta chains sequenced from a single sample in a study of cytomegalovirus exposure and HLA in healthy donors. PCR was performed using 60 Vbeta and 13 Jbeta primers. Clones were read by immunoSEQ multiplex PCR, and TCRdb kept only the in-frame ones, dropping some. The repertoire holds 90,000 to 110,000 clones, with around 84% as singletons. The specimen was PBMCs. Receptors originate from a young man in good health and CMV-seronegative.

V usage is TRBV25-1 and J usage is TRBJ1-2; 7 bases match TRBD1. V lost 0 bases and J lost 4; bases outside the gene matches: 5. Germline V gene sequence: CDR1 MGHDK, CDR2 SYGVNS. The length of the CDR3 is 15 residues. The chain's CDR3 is CASSEYEGAFYGYTF. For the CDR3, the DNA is TGTGCCAGCAGTGAATATGAGGGGGCCTTCTATGGCTACACCTTC.

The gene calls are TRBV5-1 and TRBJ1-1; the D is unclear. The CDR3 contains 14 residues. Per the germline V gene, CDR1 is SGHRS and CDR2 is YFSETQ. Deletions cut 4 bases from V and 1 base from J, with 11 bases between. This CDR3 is CASSEATGNTEAFF. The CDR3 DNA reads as TGCGCCAGCAGCGAAGCGACGGGGAACACTGAAGCTTTCTTT.

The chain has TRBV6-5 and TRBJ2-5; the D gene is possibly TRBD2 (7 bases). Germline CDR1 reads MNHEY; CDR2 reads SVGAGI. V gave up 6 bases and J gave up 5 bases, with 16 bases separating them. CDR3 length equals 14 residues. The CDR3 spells CASRTPGGPETQYF. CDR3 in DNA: TGTGCCAGCAGGACCCCGGGGGGCCCTGAGACCCAGTACTTC.

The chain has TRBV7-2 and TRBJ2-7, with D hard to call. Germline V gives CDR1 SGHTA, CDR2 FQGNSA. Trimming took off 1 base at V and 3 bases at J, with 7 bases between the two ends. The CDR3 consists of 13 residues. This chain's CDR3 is CASSLEQNYEQYF. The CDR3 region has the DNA TGTGCCAGCAGCTTAGAACAGAACTACGAGCAGTACTTC.

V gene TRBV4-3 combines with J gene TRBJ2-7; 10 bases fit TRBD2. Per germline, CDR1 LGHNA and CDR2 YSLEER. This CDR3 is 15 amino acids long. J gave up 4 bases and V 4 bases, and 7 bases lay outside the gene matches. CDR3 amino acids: CASSPKREGPYEQYF. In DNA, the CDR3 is TGCGCCAGCAGCCCAAAGCGGGAGGGCCCTTACGAGCAGTACTTC.

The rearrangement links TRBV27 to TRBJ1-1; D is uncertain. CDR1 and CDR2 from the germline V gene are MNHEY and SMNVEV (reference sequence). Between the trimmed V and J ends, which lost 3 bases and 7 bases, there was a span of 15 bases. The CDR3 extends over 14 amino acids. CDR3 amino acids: CASSFAGSPGEAFF. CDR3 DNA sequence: TGTGCCAGCAGTTTTGCGGGGTCCCCGGGTGAAGCTTTCTTT.

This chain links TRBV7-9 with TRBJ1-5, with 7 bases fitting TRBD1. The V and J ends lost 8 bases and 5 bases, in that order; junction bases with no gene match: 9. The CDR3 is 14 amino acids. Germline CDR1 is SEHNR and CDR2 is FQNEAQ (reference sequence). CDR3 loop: CASADGTVHQPQHF. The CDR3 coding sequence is TGTGCCAGCGCGGACGGGACAGTTCATCAGCCCCAGCATTTT.

CDR3 nucleotides: TGTGCCAGCAGCGTAGAAATCTTACAGGGAGACTATGGCTACACCTTC. Protein: CASSVEILQGDYGYTF. This chain uses TRBV9 with TRBJ1-2, with D possibly being TRBD1 (6 bases). The CDR3 contains 16 residues. With 0 bases removed from V and 3 bases from J, the gap between germline ends came to 15 bases. Germline V gene lookup returns CDR1 SGDLS and CDR2 YYNGEE.

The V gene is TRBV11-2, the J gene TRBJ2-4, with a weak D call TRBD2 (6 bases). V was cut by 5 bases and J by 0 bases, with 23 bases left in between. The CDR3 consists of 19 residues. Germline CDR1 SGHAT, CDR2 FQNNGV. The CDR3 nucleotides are TGTGCCAGCAGCCACAGAGACCAACGGGTGGGACTAGCCAAAAACATTCAGTACTTC. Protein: CASSHRDQRVGLAKNIQYF.

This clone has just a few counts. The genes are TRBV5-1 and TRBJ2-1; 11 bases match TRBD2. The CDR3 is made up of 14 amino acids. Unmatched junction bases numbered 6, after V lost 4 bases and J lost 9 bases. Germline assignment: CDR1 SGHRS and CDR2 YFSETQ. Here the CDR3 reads CASSELAGDGEQFF. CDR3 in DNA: TGCGCCAGCAGCGAACTAGCGGGAGATGGTGAGCAGTTCTTC.

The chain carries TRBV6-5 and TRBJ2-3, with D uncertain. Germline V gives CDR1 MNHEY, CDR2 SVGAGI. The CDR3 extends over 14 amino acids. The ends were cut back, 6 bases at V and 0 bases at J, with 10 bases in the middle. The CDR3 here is CASRSDFSTDTQYF. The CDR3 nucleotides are TGTGCCAGCAGGAGCGACTTTAGCACAGATACGCAGTATTTT.

This chain's CDR3 is CASSLSGTGSYEQYF. CDR3 DNA: TGTGCCAGCAGTCTGTCTGGGACAGGGTCCTACGAGCAGTACTTC. The rearrangement uses TRBV27 and TRBJ2-7, with 9 bases lining up with TRBD1. CDR3 size: 15 residues. V dropped 5 bases and J dropped 1; count of bases not matched to a gene: 6. The V gene's germline CDR1 is MNHEY and CDR2 SMNVEV (reference sequence).

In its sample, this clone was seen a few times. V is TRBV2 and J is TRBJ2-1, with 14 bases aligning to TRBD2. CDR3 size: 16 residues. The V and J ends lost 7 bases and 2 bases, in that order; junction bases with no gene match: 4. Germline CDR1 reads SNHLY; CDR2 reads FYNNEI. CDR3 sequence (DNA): TGTGCCAGCATTAGGGGACTAGCGGGGGCCTACAATGAGCAGTTCTTC. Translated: CASIRGLAGAYNEQFF.

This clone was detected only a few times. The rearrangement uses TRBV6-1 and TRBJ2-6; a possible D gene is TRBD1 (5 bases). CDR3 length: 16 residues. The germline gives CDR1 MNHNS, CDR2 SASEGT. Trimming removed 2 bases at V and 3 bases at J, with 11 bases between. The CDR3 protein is CASSEQGGSGANVLTF. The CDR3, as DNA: TGTGCCAGCAGTGAACAGGGTGGTAGTGGGGCCAACGTCCTGACTTTC.

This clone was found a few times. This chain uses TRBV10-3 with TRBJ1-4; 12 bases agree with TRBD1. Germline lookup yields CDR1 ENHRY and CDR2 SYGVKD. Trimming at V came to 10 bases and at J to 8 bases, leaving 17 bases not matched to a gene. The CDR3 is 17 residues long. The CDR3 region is CATAPGTGGARGEKLFF. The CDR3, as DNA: TGTGCCACCGCTCCCGGGACAGGGGGCGCGAGGGGGGAAAAACTGTTTTTT.

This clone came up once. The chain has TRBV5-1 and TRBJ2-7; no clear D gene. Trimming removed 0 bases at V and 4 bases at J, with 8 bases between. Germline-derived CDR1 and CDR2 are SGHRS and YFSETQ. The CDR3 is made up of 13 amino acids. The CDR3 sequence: CASSLAVRYEQYF. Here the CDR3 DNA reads TGCGCCAGCAGCTTGGCGGTGAGGTACGAGCAGTACTTC.

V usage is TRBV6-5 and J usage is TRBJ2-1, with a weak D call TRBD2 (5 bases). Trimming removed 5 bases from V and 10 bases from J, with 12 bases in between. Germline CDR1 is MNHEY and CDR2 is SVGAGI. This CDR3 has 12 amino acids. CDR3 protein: CASSPLLGEQFF. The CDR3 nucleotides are TGTGCCAGCAGTCCCTTACTAGGGGAGCAGTTCTTC.

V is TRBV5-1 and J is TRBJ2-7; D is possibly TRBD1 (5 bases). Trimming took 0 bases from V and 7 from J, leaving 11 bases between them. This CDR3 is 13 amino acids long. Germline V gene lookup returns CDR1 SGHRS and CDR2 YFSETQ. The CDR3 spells CASSLGQSAEQYF. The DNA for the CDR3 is TGCGCCAGCAGCTTGGGACAGTCTGCGGAGCAGTACTTC.

CDR3 nucleotides: TGTGCCAGTAGTGCTTCCGGGACAGGGGGCTCGAATGAGCAGTTCTTC. As protein: CASSASGTGGSNEQFF. The V gene is TRBV19, the J gene TRBJ2-1; 12 bases are shared with TRBD1. V lost 5 bases, J lost 7 bases, and 9 bases stayed unmatched. Germline CDR1 is LNHDA and CDR2 is SQIVND (reference sequence). The CDR3 sequence is 16 residues long.

The DNA for the CDR3 is TGCGCCAGCAGCTTGGCGGGGGGGTTTGAGCAGTTCTTC. Protein: CASSLAGGFEQFF. V and J are TRBV5-1 and TRBJ2-1, with TRBD2 identical over 8 bases. Germline CDR1 and CDR2: SGHRS and YFSETQ. The CDR3 runs 13 residues. With 0 bases clipped from V and 9 bases from J, the junction kept 2 bases outside the gene matches.

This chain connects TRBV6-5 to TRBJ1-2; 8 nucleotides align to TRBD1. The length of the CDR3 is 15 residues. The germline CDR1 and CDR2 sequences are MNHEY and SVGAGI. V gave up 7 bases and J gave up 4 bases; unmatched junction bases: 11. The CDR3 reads CASKFWTGSGYGYTF. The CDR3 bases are TGTGCCAGCAAATTCTGGACAGGGTCCGGCTATGGCTACACCTTC.

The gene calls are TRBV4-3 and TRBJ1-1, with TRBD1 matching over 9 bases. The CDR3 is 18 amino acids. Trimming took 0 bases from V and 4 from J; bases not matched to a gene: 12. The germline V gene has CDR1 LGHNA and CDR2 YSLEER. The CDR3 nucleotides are TGCGCCAGCAGCCAAGAAGAACAGGGGGCTTGGGTAGGCACTGAAGCTTTCTTT. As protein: CASSQEEQGAWVGTEAFF.

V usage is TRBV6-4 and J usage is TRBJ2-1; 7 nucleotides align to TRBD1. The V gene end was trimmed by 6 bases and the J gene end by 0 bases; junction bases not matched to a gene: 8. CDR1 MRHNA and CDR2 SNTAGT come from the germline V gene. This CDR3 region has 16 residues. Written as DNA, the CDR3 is TGTGCCAGCAGCGCAAGGGGGCGAAGCTCCTACAATGAGCAGTTCTTC. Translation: CASSARGRSSYNEQFF.

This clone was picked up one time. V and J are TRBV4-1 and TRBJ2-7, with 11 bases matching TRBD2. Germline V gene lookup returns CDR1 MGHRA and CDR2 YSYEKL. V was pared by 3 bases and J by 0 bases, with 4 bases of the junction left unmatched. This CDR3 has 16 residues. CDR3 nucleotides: TGCGCCAGCAGCCAGGGGGGGACTAGCGGCTCCTACGAGCAGTACTTC. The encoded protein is CASSQGGTSGSYEQYF.

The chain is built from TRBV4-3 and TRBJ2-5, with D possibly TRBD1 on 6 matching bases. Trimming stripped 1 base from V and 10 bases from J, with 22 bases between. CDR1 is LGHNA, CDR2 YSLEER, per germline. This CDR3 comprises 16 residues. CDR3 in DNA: TGCGCCAGCAGCCAAGCTGTCGACTGGGACACCAAGGGCCAGTACTTC. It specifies CASSQAVDWDTKGQYF.

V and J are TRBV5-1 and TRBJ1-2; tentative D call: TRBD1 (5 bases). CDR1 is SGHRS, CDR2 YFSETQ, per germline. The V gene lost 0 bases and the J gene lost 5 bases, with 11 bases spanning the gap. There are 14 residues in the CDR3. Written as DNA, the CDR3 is TGCGCCAGCAGCTTGGAAGCCGGGACTTATGGCTACACCTTC. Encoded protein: CASSLEAGTYGYTF. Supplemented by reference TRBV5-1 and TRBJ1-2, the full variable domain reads KAGVTQTPRYLIKTRGQQVTLSCSPISGHRSVSWYQQTPGQGLQFLFEYFSETQRNKGNFPGRFSGRQFSNSRSEMNVSTLELGDSALYLCASSLEAGTYGYTFGSGTRLTVV.

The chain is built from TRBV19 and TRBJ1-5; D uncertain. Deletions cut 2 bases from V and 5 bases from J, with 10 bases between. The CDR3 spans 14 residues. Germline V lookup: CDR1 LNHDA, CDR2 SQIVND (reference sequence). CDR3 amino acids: CASSINDPDQPQHF. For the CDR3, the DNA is TGTGCCAGTAGTATAAATGATCCGGATCAGCCCCAGCATTTT.

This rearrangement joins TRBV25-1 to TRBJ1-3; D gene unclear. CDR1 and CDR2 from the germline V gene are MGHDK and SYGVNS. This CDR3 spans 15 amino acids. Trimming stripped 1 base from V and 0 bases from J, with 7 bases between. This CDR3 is CASSESHISGNTIYF. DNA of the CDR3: TGTGCCAGCAGTGAATCTCACATCTCTGGAAACACCATATATTTT.

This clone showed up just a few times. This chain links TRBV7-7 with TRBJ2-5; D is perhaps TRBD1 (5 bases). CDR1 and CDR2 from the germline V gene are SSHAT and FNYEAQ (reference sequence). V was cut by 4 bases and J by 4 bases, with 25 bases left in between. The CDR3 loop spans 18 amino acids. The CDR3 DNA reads TGTGCCAGCAGCTCTAAGCCCTATTTGGGGCCGGTAGTAGAGACCCAGTACTTC. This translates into CASSSKPYLGPVVETQYF.

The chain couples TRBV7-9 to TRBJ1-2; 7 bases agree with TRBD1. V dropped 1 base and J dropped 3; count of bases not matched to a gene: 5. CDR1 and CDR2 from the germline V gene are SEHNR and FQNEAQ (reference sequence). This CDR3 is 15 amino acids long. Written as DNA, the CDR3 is TGTGCCAGCAGCTTAGGCAGGGGGAGCGACTATGGCTACACCTTC. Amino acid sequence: CASSLGRGSDYGYTF.